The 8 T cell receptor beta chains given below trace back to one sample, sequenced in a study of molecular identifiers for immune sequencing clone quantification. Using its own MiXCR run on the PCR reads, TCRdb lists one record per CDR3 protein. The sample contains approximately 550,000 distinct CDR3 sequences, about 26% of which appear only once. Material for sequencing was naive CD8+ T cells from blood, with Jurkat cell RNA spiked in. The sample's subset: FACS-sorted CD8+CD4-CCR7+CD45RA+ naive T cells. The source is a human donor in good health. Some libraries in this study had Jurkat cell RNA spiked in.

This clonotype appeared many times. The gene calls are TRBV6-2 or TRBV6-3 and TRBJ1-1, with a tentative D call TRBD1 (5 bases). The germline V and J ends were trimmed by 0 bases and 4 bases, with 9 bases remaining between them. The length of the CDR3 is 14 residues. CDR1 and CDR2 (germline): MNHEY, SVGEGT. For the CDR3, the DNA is TGTGCCAGCAGTTACTCGATGGGGGGCACTGAAGCTTTCTTT. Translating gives CASSYSMGGTEAFF.

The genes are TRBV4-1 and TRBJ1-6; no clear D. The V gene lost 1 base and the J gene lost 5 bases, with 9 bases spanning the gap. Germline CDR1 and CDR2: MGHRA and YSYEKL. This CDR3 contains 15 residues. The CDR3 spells CASSQVANDNSPLHF. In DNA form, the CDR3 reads TGCGCCAGCAGCCAAGTGGCTAATGATAATTCACCCCTCCACTTT.

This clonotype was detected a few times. CDR3 sequence: CATSGRSDINNEQFF. The CDR3 nucleotides are TGTGCCACCAGTGGAAGATCAGATATAAACAATGAGCAGTTCTTC. V usage is TRBV24-1 and J usage is TRBJ2-1; the D is unclear. There are 15 residues in the CDR3. Trimming removed 5 bases at V and 5 bases at J, with 15 bases between. Germline loops: CDR1 KGHDR, CDR2 SFDVKD.

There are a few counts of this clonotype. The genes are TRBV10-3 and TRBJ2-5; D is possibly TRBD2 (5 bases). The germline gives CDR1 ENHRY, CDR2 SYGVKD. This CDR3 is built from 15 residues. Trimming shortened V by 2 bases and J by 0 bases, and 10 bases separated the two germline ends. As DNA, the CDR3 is TGTGCCATCAGTGAGCCGGGGTCGTACCAAGAGACCCAGTACTTC. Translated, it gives CAISEPGSYQETQYF.

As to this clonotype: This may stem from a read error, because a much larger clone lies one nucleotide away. The chain's CDR3 is CASSHSVGAEAFF. CDR3 bases: TGTGCCAGCAGCCATAGTGTGGGGGCTGAAGCTTTCTTT. The J gene is TRBJ1-1, the V gene TRBV14, with a possible D match to TRBD1 (5 bases). This CDR3 has 13 residues. Trimming left V 3 bases short and J 6 bases short, with 11 bases between. Germline CDR1 and CDR2: SGHDN and FVKESK. The variable domain in full, with the rest retrieved from reference TRBV14 and TRBJ1-1, is EAGVTQFPSHSVIEKGQTVTLRCDPISGHDNLYWYRRVMGKEIKFLLHFVKESKQDESGMPNNRFLAERTGGTYSTLKVQPAELEDSGVYFCASSHSVGAEAFFGQGTRLTVV.

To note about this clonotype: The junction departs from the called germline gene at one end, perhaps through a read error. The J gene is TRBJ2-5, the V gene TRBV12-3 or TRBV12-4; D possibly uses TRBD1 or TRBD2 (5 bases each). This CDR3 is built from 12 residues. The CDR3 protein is CASSFFGATHYF. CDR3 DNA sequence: TGTGCCAGCAGTTTCTTCGGGGCAACCCACTACTTC.

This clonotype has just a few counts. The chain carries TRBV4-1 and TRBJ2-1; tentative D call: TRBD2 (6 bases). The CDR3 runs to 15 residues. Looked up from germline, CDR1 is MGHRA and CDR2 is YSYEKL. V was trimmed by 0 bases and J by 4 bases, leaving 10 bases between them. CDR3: CASSQDGSNYNEQFF. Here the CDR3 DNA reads TGCGCCAGCAGCCAAGACGGGAGTAATTACAATGAGCAGTTCTTC.

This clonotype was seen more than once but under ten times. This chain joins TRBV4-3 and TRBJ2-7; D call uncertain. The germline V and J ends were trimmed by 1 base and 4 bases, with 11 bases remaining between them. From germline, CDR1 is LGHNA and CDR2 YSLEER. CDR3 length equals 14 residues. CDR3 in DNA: TGCGCCAGCAGCCAAGGGGTGTGGGTGTACGAGCAGTACTTC. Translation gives CASSQGVWVYEQYF.